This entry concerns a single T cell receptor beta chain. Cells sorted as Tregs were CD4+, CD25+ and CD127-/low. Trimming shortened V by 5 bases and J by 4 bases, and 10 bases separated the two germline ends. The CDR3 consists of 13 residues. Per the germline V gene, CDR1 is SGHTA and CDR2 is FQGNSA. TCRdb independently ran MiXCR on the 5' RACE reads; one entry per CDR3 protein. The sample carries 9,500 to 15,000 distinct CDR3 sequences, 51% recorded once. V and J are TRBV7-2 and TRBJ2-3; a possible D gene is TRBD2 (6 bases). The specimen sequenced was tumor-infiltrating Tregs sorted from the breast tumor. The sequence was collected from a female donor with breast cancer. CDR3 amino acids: CASSPGGSDTQYF. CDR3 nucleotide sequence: TGTGCCAGCAGCCCTGGGGGGTCAGATACGCAGTATTTT.